What follows are 6 T cell receptor beta chains derived from one specimen sequenced in a study of shared clonotypes between healthy human individuals. The repertoire was sequenced with immunoSEQ multiplex PCR; TCRdb's copy has only in-frame clones and lacks some. This table holds about 1.5 million clones, 95% to 99% found once. Sequenced sample: naive CD4+ T cells sorted from blood. As for subset: CD45RA+ positively selected. The receptors originated from a man aged 25-45 years in good health.

This chain joins TRBV11-2 and TRBJ2-3, with 9 bases lining up with TRBD2. This CDR3 is 17 amino acids long. Losses at the gene ends were 1 base for V and 2 bases for J; bases not matched to a gene: 7. The germline CDR1 and CDR2 sequences are SGHAT and FQNNGV. The CDR3, as DNA: TGTGCCAGCAGCTTAGTCGCTAGCGGGAAACTCACAGATACGCAGTATTTT. Protein: CASSLVASGKLTDTQYF.

The chain employs TRBV18 and TRBJ2-7; D may be TRBD1 (5 bases). Germline V lookup: CDR1 KGHSH, CDR2 LQKENI. This CDR3 contains 14 residues. The V and J ends lost 0 bases and 7 bases respectively, with 13 bases between them. Here the CDR3 reads CASSPPARAGEQYF. The DNA for the CDR3 is TGTGCCAGCTCACCACCAGCCAGGGCCGGGGAGCAGTACTTC.

The chain has TRBV4-3 and TRBJ2-1, with a possible D match to TRBD2 (7 bases). Looked up from germline, CDR1 is LGHNA and CDR2 is YSLEER. This CDR3 is 16 amino acids long. V was trimmed by 4 bases and J by 4 bases, leaving 17 bases between them. The CDR3 here is CASSLEWAGAYNEQFF. CDR3 bases: TGCGCCAGCAGCCTGGAATGGGCGGGGGCATACAATGAGCAGTTCTTC.

This clone was detected only once. This rearrangement joins TRBV6-5 to TRBJ1-2, with D perhaps TRBD1 (5 bases). With 7 bases removed from V and 4 bases from J, the gap between germline ends came to 13 bases. The CDR3 runs to 13 residues. Germline assignment: CDR1 MNHEY and CDR2 SVGAGI. The DNA for the CDR3 is TGTGCCAGCAAAAGCAGGGCTTTCTATGGCTACACCTTC. Its protein is CASKSRAFYGYTF.

The chain joins TRBV28 to TRBJ2-7; D is ambiguous. The CDR3 spans 12 residues. V shed 2 bases and J shed 10 bases, with 12 bases lying between them. Per the germline V gene, CDR1 is MDHEN and CDR2 is SYDVKM. The CDR3 DNA reads TGTGCCAGCAGTTTACCGCCGTCAGCTCAGTACTTC. Amino acids: CASSLPPSAQYF.

The J gene is TRBJ2-7, the V gene TRBV10-1; D not resolved. Germline V gene data show CDR1 as WNHNN and CDR2 as SYGVQD (reference sequence). Between the trimmed V and J ends, which lost 9 bases and 4 bases, there was a span of 13 bases. This CDR3 is built from 12 residues. CDR3 coding DNA: TGCGCCAGAGCCCACCCGGATTACGAGCAGTACTTC. It yields the protein CARAHPDYEQYF.